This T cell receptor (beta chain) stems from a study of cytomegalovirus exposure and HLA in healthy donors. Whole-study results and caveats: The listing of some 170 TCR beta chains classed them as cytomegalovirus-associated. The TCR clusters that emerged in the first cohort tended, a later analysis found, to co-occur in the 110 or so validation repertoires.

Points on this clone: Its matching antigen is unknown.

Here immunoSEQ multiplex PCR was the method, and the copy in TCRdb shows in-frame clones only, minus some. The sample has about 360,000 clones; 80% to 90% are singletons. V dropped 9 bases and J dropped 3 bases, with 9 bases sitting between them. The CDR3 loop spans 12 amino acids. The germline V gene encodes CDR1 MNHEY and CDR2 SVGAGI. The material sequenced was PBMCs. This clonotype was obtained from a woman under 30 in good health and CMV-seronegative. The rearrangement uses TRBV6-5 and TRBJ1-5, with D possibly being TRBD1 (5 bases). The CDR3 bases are TGTGCCAGTAAGACAGCCAATCAGCCCCAGCATTTT. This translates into CASKTANQPQHF.